The present entry profiles one TCR beta chain with its context. The antigen is unknown. The CDR3 spans 13 residues. V lost 1 base and J lost 1, with 4 bases in between. Germline V gene lookup returns CDR1 SGHNT and CDR2 YYREEE (reference sequence). These data originate in a study of cytomegalovirus exposure and HLA in healthy donors. Study information: For the roughly 400 genotyped donors, 75% to 90% fell within the Caucasian-associated ancestry cluster.

PCR involved 60 Vbeta and 13 Jbeta primers. Sequencing used immunoSEQ multiplex PCR; TCRdb keeps in-frame clones, though not all of them. This table holds about 150,000 clones, approximately 79% found once. The study's findings and limits: Of the V segments, some could not be distinguished, including TRBV6-2 and TRBV6-3, and were excluded. With later analysis, a missense DCLRE1C variant became linked to TCR beta V- and J-gene trimming.

The J gene is TRBJ2-3, the V gene TRBV5-4, with D unresolved. The sequence was collected from a male donor in good health and CMV-seronegative. The sample was PBMCs. The CDR3 nucleotides read TGTGCCAGCAGCTTGCCGGGCACAGATACGCAGTATTTT. Translated, it gives CASSLPGTDTQYF.